This TCR beta chain is from a study of T cell changes during pregnancy in multiple sclerosis. Sequencing used immunoSEQ multiplex PCR; TCRdb keeps in-frame clones, though not all of them. The repertoire holds some 60,000 clones, with less than 90% as singletons. The ends were cut back, 0 bases at V and 4 bases at J, with 4 bases in the middle. Germline V CDR1 and CDR2: LNHNV, YYDKDF (reference sequence). The CDR3 runs 13 residues. The sample holds a few counts of this clone. This sequence was found in a female donor with multiple sclerosis, enrolled in a pregnancy study. This chain connects TRBV15 to TRBJ1-3, with D hard to call. The input for sequencing was CD4+ T cells from peripheral blood mononuclear cells, taken in the third trimester of pregnancy. The CDR3 region has the DNA TGTGCCACCAGCAGAGACAGAGGAAACACCATATATTTT. It encodes CATSRDRGNTIYF. Drawing the rest from reference TRBV15 and TRBJ1-3, the complete variable domain is DAMVIQNPRYQVTQFGKPVTLSCSQTLNHNVMYWYQQKSSQAPKLLFHYYDKDFNNEADTPDNFQSRRPNTSFCFLDIRSPGLGDTAMYLCATSRDRGNTIYFGEGSWLTVV.